This TCR beta chain was profiled in a study of blood T cell repertoires in COVID-19. Study context: Samples came from the United States, Italy and Spain, spanning acute and convalescent COVID-19. PBMCs, B-cell-depleted T cells, or T cells were the source of the cDNA or gDNA that made up the material.

Per the original methods: From reference gene primer amplification, estimates of nucleated cell counts were derived. Method: immunoSEQ multiplex PCR; TCRdb's copy keeps in-frame clones and lacks some. V, J and clone size were drawn from that table, and D and trimming were deduced from the DNA. The sample contains around 260,000 clones, 80% to 95% of which appear only once. Trimming left V 1 base short and J 4 bases short, with 4 bases between. The germline CDR1 and CDR2 sequences are MGHRA and YSYEKL. This CDR3 has 13 amino acids. Two negative PCRs, clearance, or symptom resolution characterized the recovered Cohort 3 donors.

The receptor comes from a woman aged 25-40 years who had recovered from COVID-19. Sequenced material: PBMCs or T cells enriched from blood (not recorded which). V is TRBV4-1 and J is TRBJ1-4; D gene uncertain. CDR3 in amino acids: CASSQGLNEKLFF. CDR3 DNA sequence: TGCGCCAGCAGCCAAGGGCTTAATGAAAAACTGTTTTTT.